The T cell receptor (beta chain) described here comes from a study of shared clonotypes between healthy human individuals. Study conclusions and caveats: Approximately 5% of naive CD4 clonotypes were shared across several donors.

V lost 5 bases to trimming and J lost 2 bases; unmatched junction nucleotides: 12. Germline V gene data show CDR1 as PRHDT and CDR2 as FYEKMQ (reference sequence). The CDR3 sequence is 16 residues long. For this clone: Its antigen is unknown.

None of the donors, who were healthy HIV-negative adults, had recently had acute infections or vaccinations. Within Nashville, Tennessee resided all donors, each a Caucasian adult. Sequenced by immunoSEQ multiplex PCR; TCRdb stores in-frame clones only, minus some. The repertoire includes approximately 620,000 clones, more than 95% of them detected once, and roughly 0.055% sits in the top ten. The sequencing input was naive CD4+ T cells sorted from blood. The subset denotes: CD45RA+ positively selected. This chain joins TRBV13 and TRBJ2-7; 7 nucleotides match TRBD2. The source is a young woman in good health. The CDR3 loop is CASSRSDGGGPYEQYF. The CDR3 DNA reads as TGTGCCAGCAGCCGCAGCGATGGGGGAGGGCCCTACGAGCAGTACTTC.